These T cell receptor beta chains were read from a single sample in a study of beta chain features in type 1 diabetes. TCRdb's copy holds only in-frame clones and misses some; the assay was immunoSEQ multiplex PCR. This table has 500,000 to 700,000 clones, around 15% appearing once. Sequenced sample: naive CD4+ T cells from blood. The receptors come from a man younger than 35 in good health. Each CDR3 is given with its conserved first and last residue. The D gene is left open where the match is weak. The size entry is marked missing in some rows and otherwise reads once, few, many or a size class.

clone size: -; J gene: TRBJ1-3; V gene: TRBV2; D gene: -; CDR3 protein: CASSDQGAGNTIYF; CDR3 DNA: TGTGCCAGCAGTGACCAGGGTGCTGGAAACACCATATATTTT
clone size: -; J gene: TRBJ2-5; V gene: TRBV7-9; D gene: -; CDR3 protein: CASSLDSGPGDF; CDR3 DNA: TGTGCCAGCAGCTTAGACTCAGGCCCGGGGGACTTC
clone size: -; J gene: TRBJ1-5; V gene: TRBV16; D gene: -; CDR3 protein: CASSQSKGASNQPQHF; CDR3 DNA: TGTGCCAGCAGCCAATCGAAAGGGGCCAGCAATCAGCCCCAGCATTTT
clone size: -; J gene: TRBJ2-5; V gene: TRBV10-3; D gene: -; CDR3 protein: CAISGGRGETQYF; CDR3 DNA: TGTGCCATCAGTGGAGGCAGAGGAGAGACCCAGTACTTC
clone size: -; J gene: TRBJ2-7; V gene: TRBV29-1; D gene: -; CDR3 protein: CSVTRDTYEQYF; CDR3 DNA: TGCAGCGTGACCCGGGACACCTACGAGCAGTACTTC
clone size: few; J gene: TRBJ2-5; V gene: TRBV11-2; D gene: TRBD1; CDR3 protein: CASSRQGRGETQYF; CDR3 DNA: TGTGCCAGCAGCCGACAGGGGCGCGGAGAGACCCAGTACTTC
clone size: few; J gene: TRBJ2-4; V gene: TRBV4-1; D gene: -; CDR3 protein: CASSQVQGIKNIQYF; CDR3 DNA: TGCGCCAGCAGCCAGGTACAGGGAATCAAAAACATTCAGTACTTC
clone size: few; J gene: TRBJ2-1; V gene: TRBV18; D gene: TRBD1; CDR3 protein: CASSPSRGGYEQFF; CDR3 DNA: TGTGCCAGCTCACCATCCAGAGGGGGCTATGAGCAGTTCTTC
clone size: few; J gene: TRBJ1-2; V gene: TRBV10-3; D gene: TRBD1; CDR3 protein: CAITGTGYGYTF; CDR3 DNA: TGTGCCATCACCGGGACAGGATATGGCTACACCTTC
clone size: -; J gene: TRBJ2-3; V gene: TRBV11-2; D gene: TRBD2; CDR3 protein: CASSLGGLYTDTQYF; CDR3 DNA: TGTGCCAGCAGCTTAGGGGGACTATACACAGATACGCAGTATTTT